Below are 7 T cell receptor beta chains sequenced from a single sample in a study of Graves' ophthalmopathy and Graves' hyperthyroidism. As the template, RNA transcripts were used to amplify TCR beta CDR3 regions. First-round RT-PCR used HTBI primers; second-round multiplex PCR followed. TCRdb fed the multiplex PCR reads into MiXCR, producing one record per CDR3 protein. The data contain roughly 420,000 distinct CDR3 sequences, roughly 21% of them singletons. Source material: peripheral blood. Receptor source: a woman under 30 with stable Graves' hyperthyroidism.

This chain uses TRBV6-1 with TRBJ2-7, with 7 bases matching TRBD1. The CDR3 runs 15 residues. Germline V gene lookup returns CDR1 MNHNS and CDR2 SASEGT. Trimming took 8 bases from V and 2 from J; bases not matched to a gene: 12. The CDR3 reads CASGGGTGVPYEQYF. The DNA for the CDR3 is TGTGCCAGCGGTGGGGGTACAGGGGTCCCCTACGAGCAGTACTTC.

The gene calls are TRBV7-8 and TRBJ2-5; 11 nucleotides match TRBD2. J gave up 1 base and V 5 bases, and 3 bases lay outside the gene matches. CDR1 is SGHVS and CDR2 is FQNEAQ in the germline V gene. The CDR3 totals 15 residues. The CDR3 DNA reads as TGTGCCAGCAGCAGGACTAGCGGGCCCCAAGAGACCCAGTACTTC. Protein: CASSRTSGPQETQYF.

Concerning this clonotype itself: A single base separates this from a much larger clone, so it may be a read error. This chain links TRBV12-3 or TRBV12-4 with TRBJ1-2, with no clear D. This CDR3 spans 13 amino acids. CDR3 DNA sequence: TGTGCCTGCAGTTTTAACGGAAACTATGGCTACACCTTC. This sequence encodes CACSFNGNYGYTF.

The CDR3 reads CASSPNLQGAGGETQYF. Written as DNA, the CDR3 is TGTGCCAGCAGCCCCAATCTCCAGGGGGCAGGAGGAGAGACCCAGTACTTC. The J gene is TRBJ2-5, the V gene TRBV6-1; 8 positions match TRBD1. Germline V gene data show CDR1 as MNHNS and CDR2 as SASEGT. The CDR3 totals 17 residues. The V segment lost 6 bases and the J segment 4 bases; nucleotides outside the gene matches: 16.

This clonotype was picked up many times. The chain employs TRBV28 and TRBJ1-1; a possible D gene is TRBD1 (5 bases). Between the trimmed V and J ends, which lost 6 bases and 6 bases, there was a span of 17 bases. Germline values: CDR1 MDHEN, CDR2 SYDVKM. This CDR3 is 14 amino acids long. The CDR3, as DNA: TGTGCCAGCAGGAGAGAAGCGGGGGGGGCTGAAGCTTTCTTT. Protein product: CASRREAGGAEAFF.

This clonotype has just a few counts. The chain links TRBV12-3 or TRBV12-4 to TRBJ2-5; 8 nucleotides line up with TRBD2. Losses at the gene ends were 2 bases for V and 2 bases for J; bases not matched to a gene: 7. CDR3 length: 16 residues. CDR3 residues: CASSLFSSGEQETQYF. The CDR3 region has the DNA TGTGCCAGCAGTTTATTTAGTAGCGGGGAGCAAGAGACCCAGTACTTC.

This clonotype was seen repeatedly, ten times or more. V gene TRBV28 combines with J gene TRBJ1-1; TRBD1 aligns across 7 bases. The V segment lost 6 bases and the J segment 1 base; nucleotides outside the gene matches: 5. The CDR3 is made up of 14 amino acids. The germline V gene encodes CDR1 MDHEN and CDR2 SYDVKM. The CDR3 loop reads CASRLGGENTEAFF. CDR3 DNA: TGTGCCAGCAGGCTAGGGGGCGAGAACACTGAAGCTTTCTTT.